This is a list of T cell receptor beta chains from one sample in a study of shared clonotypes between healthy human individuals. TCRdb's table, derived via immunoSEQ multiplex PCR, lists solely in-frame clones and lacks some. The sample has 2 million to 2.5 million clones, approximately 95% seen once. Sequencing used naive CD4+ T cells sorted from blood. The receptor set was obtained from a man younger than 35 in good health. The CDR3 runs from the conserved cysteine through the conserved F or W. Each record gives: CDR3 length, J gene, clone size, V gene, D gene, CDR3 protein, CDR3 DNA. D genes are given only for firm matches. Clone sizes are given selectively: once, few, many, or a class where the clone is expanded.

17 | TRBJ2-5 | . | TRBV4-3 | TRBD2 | CASSQSFDSGNQETQYF | TGCGCCAGCAGCCAGTCTTTTGATAGCGGGAACCAAGAGACCCAGTACTTC
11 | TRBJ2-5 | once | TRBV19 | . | CASSTQETQYF | TGTGCCAGTAGTACCCAAGAGACCCAGTACTTC
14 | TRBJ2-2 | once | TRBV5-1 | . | CASNEHQQSGELFF | TGCGCCAGCAATGAACACCAACAGTCCGGGGAGCTGTTTTTT
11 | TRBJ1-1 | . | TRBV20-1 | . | CSASGLSEAFF | TGCAGTGCTAGTGGGTTGTCTGAAGCTTTCTTT
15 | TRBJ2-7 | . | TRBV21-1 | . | CASSSRDRGLFEQYF | TGTGCCAGCAGCAGCCGGGACAGGGGCCTTTTCGAGCAGTACTTC
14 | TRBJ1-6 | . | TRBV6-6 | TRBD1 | CASSGQGTTSPLHF | TGTGCCAGCAGCGGACAGGGAACCACCTCACCCCTCCACTTT
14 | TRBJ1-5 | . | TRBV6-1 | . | CASSDNRENQPQHF | TGTGCCAGCAGTGACAACAGGGAGAATCAGCCCCAGCATTTT
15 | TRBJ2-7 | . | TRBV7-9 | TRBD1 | CASTRTSTGSYEQYF | TGTGCCAGCACCCGAACTTCGACAGGGTCCTACGAGCAGTACTTC
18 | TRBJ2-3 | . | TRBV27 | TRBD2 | CASSLYDRTSGGTDTQYF | TGTGCCAGCAGTTTATATGATAGGACTAGCGGGGGCACAGATACGCAGTATTTT
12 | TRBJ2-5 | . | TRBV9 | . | CASSPDVETQYF | TGTGCCAGCAGCCCCGACGTTGAGACCCAGTACTTC
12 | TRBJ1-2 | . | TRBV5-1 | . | CASSLPSTGYTF | TGCGCCAGCAGCTTACCGAGTACTGGCTACACCTTC
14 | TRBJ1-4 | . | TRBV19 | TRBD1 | CASSMGQGYEKLFF | TGTGCCAGTAGTATGGGACAGGGTTATGAAAAACTGTTTTTT
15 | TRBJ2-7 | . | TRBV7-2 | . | CASSLTSLSPYEQYF | TGTGCCAGCAGCCTCACATCCCTATCGCCCTACGAGCAGTACTTC
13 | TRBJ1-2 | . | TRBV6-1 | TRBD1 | CASSGDRAYGYTF | TGTGCCAGCAGTGGTGACAGGGCCTATGGCTACACCTTC
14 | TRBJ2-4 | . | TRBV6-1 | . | CASSDSSLKNIQYF | TGTGCCAGCAGTGACTCCTCCCTAAAAAACATTCAGTACTTC
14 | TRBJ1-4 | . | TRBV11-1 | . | CASSQAGMNEKLFF | TGTGCCAGCAGCCAAGCAGGAATGAATGAAAAACTGTTTTTT
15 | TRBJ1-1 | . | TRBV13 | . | CASSLATGGSTEAFF | TGTGCCAGCAGCTTGGCTACTGGGGGATCCACTGAAGCTTTCTTT
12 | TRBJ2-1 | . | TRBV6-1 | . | CASSIRGNEQFF | TGTGCCAGCAGTATCAGGGGCAATGAGCAGTTCTTC
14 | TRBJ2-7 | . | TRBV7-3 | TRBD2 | CASSLTSGEPEQYF | TGTGCCAGCAGCTTAACTAGCGGGGAACCCGAGCAGTACTTC
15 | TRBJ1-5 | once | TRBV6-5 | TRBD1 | CASSRTGLSNQPQHF | TGTGCCAGCAGCAGGACAGGGTTGAGCAATCAGCCCCAGCATTTT
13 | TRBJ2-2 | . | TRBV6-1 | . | CASGLESAGKLFF | TGTGCCAGCGGGTTAGAGTCCGCCGGGAAGCTGTTTTTT
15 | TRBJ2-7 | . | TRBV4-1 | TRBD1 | CASSQTGTAPYEQYF | TGCGCCAGCAGCCAGACCGGGACAGCCCCCTACGAGCAGTACTTC
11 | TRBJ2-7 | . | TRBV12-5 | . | CASGLVDEQYF | TGTGCTAGTGGTTTGGTAGACGAGCAGTACTTC
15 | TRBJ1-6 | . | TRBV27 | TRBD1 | CASSAQGAPNSPLHF | TGTGCCAGCAGTGCCCAGGGGGCCCCTAATTCACCCCTCCACTTT
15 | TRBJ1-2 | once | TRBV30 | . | CAWRHPSRALDGYTF | TGTGCCTGGAGGCATCCCAGCCGGGCCCTAGATGGCTACACCTTC
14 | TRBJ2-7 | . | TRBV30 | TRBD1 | CACIAGTGGYEQYF | TGTGCCTGTATAGCGGGGACAGGGGGCTACGAGCAGTACTTC
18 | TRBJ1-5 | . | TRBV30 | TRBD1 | CAWSVGTGGWGSNQPQHF | TGTGCCTGGAGTGTTGGGACAGGGGGCTGGGGGAGCAATCAGCCCCAGCATTTT
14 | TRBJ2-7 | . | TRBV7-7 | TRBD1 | CASSPGQVHSKQYF | TGTGCTAGCAGCCCGGGACAGGTGCATTCTAAGCAGTACTTC
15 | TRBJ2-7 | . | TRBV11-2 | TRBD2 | CASSNPTSGTYEQYF | TGTGCCAGCAGCAATCCCACTAGCGGGACCTACGAGCAGTACTTC
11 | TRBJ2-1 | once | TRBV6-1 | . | CASSLSNEQFF | TGTGCCAGCAGCCTATCTAATGAGCAGTTCTTC
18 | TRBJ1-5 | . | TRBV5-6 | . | CASSLSTQGLYSNQPQHF | TGTGCCAGCAGCTTGTCGACACAGGGATTATATAGCAATCAGCCCCAGCATTTT
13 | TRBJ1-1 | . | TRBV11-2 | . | CASSPILHTEAFF | TGTGCCAGCAGTCCTATACTTCACACTGAAGCTTTCTTT
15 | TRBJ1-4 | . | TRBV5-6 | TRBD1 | CASSSGTGGSEKLFF | TGTGCCAGCAGCTCCGGGACAGGAGGATCGGAAAAACTGTTTTTT
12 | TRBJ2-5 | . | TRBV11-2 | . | CASGQYQETQYF | TGTGCCTCCGGACAGTACCAAGAGACCCAGTACTTC
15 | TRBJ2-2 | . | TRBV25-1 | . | CASSVGGTSTGELFF | TGTGCCAGCAGTGTGGGGGGGACATCCACCGGGGAGCTGTTTTTT
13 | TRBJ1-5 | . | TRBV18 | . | CASSRAVDQPQHF | TGTGCCAGCTCACGAGCCGTCGATCAGCCCCAGCATTTT
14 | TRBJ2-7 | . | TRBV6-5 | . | CASRPDTGSYEQYF | TGTGCCAGCAGGCCAGACACAGGGTCCTACGAGCAGTACTTC
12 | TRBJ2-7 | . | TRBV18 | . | CASSQGTYEQYF | TGTGCCAGCTCACAGGGAACCTACGAGCAGTACTTC
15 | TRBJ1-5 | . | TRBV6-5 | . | CASSPMVGGSQPQHF | TGTGCCAGCAGTCCTATGGTGGGGGGTAGTCAGCCCCAGCATTTT
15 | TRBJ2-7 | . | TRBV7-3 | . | CASSLYGPGLGEQYF | TGTGCCAGCAGCCTATACGGTCCGGGGTTAGGAGAGCAGTACTTC
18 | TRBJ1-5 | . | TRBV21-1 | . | CASSTRYGVGGNNQPQHF | TGTGCCAGCAGCACCCGTTACGGCGTCGGTGGGAACAATCAGCCCCAGCATTTT
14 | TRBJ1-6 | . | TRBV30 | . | CAWSLTGSNSPLHF | TGTGCCTGGAGTTTGACAGGTTCTAATTCACCCCTCCACTTT
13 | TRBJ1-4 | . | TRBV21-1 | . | CASSKESHEKLFF | TGTGCCAGCAGCAAAGAGAGTCATGAAAAACTGTTTTTT
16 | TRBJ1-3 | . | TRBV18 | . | CASSPGLLSSGNTIYF | TGTGCCAGCTCACCAGGGCTCCTGAGCTCTGGAAACACCATATATTTT
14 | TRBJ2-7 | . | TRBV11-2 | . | CASSLGAGVYEQYF | TGTGCCAGCAGCTTGGGGGCGGGAGTCTACGAGCAGTACTTC
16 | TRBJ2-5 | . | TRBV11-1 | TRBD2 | CASSLTSGGGQETQYF | TGTGCCAGCAGCCTGACTAGCGGCGGAGGGCAAGAGACCCAGTACTTC
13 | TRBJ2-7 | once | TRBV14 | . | CASSQDPLGEQYF | TGTGCCAGCAGCCAAGATCCTCTTGGCGAGCAGTACTTC